The T cell receptor beta chain described here comes from a study of chemoradiotherapy in HPV16-positive cancers. The wider study: Candidate HPV-specific T-cell clones and common TCR motifs came from functional assays in two HPV16-positive patients. General observations from the study: Functional assays defining HPV-specific T cells used only a couple of HPV16-positive patients. Non-HPV-specific T cells did not expand in tumors during treatment, whereas candidate HPV-specific clones and E7-related motifs did.

This clone is large in the sample. What it binds is unknown. TCRdb's copy holds only in-frame clones and misses some; the assay was immunoSEQ multiplex PCR. The sample records about 1,200 clones, about 40% being singletons. This CDR3 spans 16 amino acids. V was pared by 0 bases and J by 3 bases, with 14 bases between. Germline loops: CDR1 MGHRA, CDR2 YSYEKL. Samples were taken several times over chemoradiotherapy. V is TRBV4-1 and J is TRBJ1-1, with D perhaps TRBD1 (6 bases). The sequence came from a human donor with HPV-associated anogenital cancer. This specimen was taken from a patient who underwent chemoradiotherapy. The CDR3 nucleotides are TGCGCCAGCAGCCAAGAAGTAGGACAGCTATACACTGAAGCTTTCTTT. This gives the protein CASSQEVGQLYTEAFF.